Listed below are T cell receptor beta chains from one sample, sequenced in a study of cytomegalovirus exposure and HLA in healthy donors. Method: immunoSEQ multiplex PCR; TCRdb's copy keeps in-frame clones and lacks some. The sample includes some 150,000 clones, approximately 80% of them seen just once. Source material: PBMCs. These receptors all come from a woman between 50 and 59 years old in good health and CMV-seronegative. CDR3s include the opening cysteine and the closing phenylalanine or tryptophan. Fields, in order: D gene, J gene, clone size, V gene, CDR3 length, CDR3 DNA, CDR3 protein. The D gene is left open where the match is weak. Size is stated for part of the rows, as once, few or many counts, or as a class when the clone is expanded.

d_gene: TRBD2
j_gene: TRBJ2-1
abundance: .
v_gene: TRBV5-1
len: 15
CDR3nt: TGCGCCAGCAGCCCGGGACTAGCGGTTTACAATGAGCAGTTCTTC
CDR3aa: CASSPGLAVYNEQFF

d_gene: TRBD1
j_gene: TRBJ2-3
abundance: .
v_gene: TRBV5-4
len: 15
CDR3nt: TGTGCCAGCAGCCAGCGACAGGGTAGCACAGATACGCAGTATTTT
CDR3aa: CASSQRQGSTDTQYF

d_gene: TRBD1
j_gene: TRBJ2-5
abundance: .
v_gene: TRBV7-8
len: 15
CDR3nt: TGTGCCAGCAGCCCAGGGGGACAGCCCCCGGCGACCCAGTACTTC
CDR3aa: CASSPGGQPPATQYF

d_gene: TRBD2
j_gene: TRBJ2-7
abundance: .
v_gene: TRBV6-1
len: 14
CDR3nt: TGTGCCAGCAGTTTAGCGGGGGGGCCGGGTGAGCAGTACTTC
CDR3aa: CASSLAGGPGEQYF

d_gene: TRBD1
j_gene: TRBJ2-7
abundance: .
v_gene: TRBV5-6
len: 15
CDR3nt: TGTGCCAGCAGCTTCGGGGACAGGCGTTCCTACGAGCAGTACTTC
CDR3aa: CASSFGDRRSYEQYF

d_gene: .
j_gene: TRBJ2-7
abundance: .
v_gene: TRBV18
len: 14
CDR3nt: TGTGCCAGCTCACCAGCGACAGAGTCCTACGAGCAGTACTTC
CDR3aa: CASSPATESYEQYF

d_gene: .
j_gene: TRBJ2-3
abundance: .
v_gene: TRBV19
len: 14
CDR3nt: TGTGCCAGTAGTAAGCAGGGGCACACAGATACGCAGTATTTT
CDR3aa: CASSKQGHTDTQYF

d_gene: TRBD1
j_gene: TRBJ2-1
abundance: .
v_gene: TRBV7-2
len: 14
CDR3nt: TGTGCCAGCAGCTTCCGACAGGGGAGGAATGAGCAGTTCTTC
CDR3aa: CASSFRQGRNEQFF

d_gene: .
j_gene: TRBJ1-4
abundance: .
v_gene: TRBV28
len: 16
CDR3nt: TGTGCCAGCAGTTTAGTGCAGGGCGGCGCTAATGAAAAACTGTTTTTT
CDR3aa: CASSLVQGGANEKLFF

d_gene: .
j_gene: TRBJ1-1
abundance: .
v_gene: TRBV7-9
len: 13
CDR3nt: TGTGCCAGCAGCTACGGACAGAACACTGAAGCTTTCTTT
CDR3aa: CASSYGQNTEAFF

d_gene: .
j_gene: TRBJ2-5
abundance: .
v_gene: TRBV2
len: 11
CDR3nt: TGTGCCAGCAGCATCCAAGAGACCCAGTACTTC
CDR3aa: CASSIQETQYF

d_gene: TRBD1
j_gene: TRBJ1-2
abundance: few
v_gene: TRBV5-1
len: 15
CDR3nt: TGCGCCAGCAGCTTATCTCAGGGGGCGGACTATGGCTACACCTTC
CDR3aa: CASSLSQGADYGYTF

d_gene: TRBD2
j_gene: TRBJ2-5
abundance: .
v_gene: TRBV10-3
len: 15
CDR3nt: TGTGCCATCAGTGACCGTACTAGCGGGAAAGAGACCCAGTACTTC
CDR3aa: CAISDRTSGKETQYF

d_gene: TRBD1
j_gene: TRBJ1-4
abundance: .
v_gene: TRBV7-9
len: 17
CDR3nt: TGTGCCAGCAGCTTTACCCCTACAGGGGAAACTAATGAAAAACTGTTTTTT
CDR3aa: CASSFTPTGETNEKLFF

d_gene: TRBD2
j_gene: TRBJ2-1
abundance: .
v_gene: TRBV5-4
len: 16
CDR3nt: TGTGCCAGCAGCTCGCTCTATGGCGGGAGGGTGGGTGAGCAGTTCTTC
CDR3aa: CASSSLYGGRVGEQFF

d_gene: .
j_gene: TRBJ2-1
abundance: .
v_gene: TRBV5-4
len: 15
CDR3nt: TGTGCCAGCAGCTTGGTCCGGGTCTCCTACAATGAGCAGTTCTTC
CDR3aa: CASSLVRVSYNEQFF

d_gene: TRBD2
j_gene: TRBJ2-1
abundance: .
v_gene: TRBV6-6
len: 14
CDR3nt: TGTGCCAGCAGTTACTCGAGTACTAGCGTCATGCAGTTCTTC
CDR3aa: CASSYSSTSVMQFF

d_gene: TRBD2
j_gene: TRBJ2-3
abundance: few
v_gene: TRBV14
len: 16
CDR3nt: TGTGCCAGCAGCCAAGGGGGACTAGCGGGAACAGATACGCAGTATTTT
CDR3aa: CASSQGGLAGTDTQYF

d_gene: TRBD1
j_gene: TRBJ1-2
abundance: .
v_gene: TRBV28
len: 12
CDR3nt: TGTGCCAGCAGTGGGACAGCTTATGGCTACACCTTC
CDR3aa: CASSGTAYGYTF

d_gene: .
j_gene: TRBJ1-1
abundance: .
v_gene: TRBV15
len: 14
CDR3nt: TGTGCCACCAGCTTCCAGGGAAGTAACACTGAAGCTTTCTTT
CDR3aa: CATSFQGSNTEAFF

d_gene: .
j_gene: TRBJ2-6
abundance: .
v_gene: TRBV4-3
len: 17
CDR3nt: TGCGCCAGCAGCCAAGAAGAGGGGGGGTCTGGGGCCAACGTCCTGACTTTC
CDR3aa: CASSQEEGGSGANVLTF

d_gene: .
j_gene: TRBJ2-3
abundance: .
v_gene: TRBV5-1
len: 12
CDR3nt: TGCGCCAGCAGCTTGGCGGCAGATACGCAGTATTTT
CDR3aa: CASSLAADTQYF

d_gene: TRBD2
j_gene: TRBJ2-1
abundance: .
v_gene: TRBV20-1
len: 11
CDR3nt: TGCAGTGCTAGAATAGCGGGGGAGCAGTTCTTC
CDR3aa: CSARIAGEQFF